A single TCR beta chain is shown here with its context. Its antigen is not identified. The data are from a study of siplizumab effects on memory and regulatory T cells. The study's findings and limits: Suppression by proliferating Tregs derived from siplizumab cultures was not verified. Just a small share of alloreactive clones was traced back to unstimulated subsets. Naive T cells looked more diverse than memory cells, and they looked like major contributors to the alloresponse. Alloreactive sequences traceable to unstimulated CD4+ memory cells declined significantly under siplizumab.

This table comes from immunoSEQ multiplex PCR, and its TCRdb copy is limited to in-frame clones, with some not included. The sample includes 110,000 or so clones, roughly 93% seen only once; the top ten take roughly 0.16%. This CDR3 is 12 amino acids long. Germline V CDR1 and CDR2: SQVTM, ANQGSEA. J gave up 5 bases and V 6 bases, and 6 bases lay outside the gene matches. The origin of this receptor is a human donor in good health. What was sequenced was non-Treg CD4+ T cells sorted from blood. The genes are TRBV29-1 and TRBJ1-1; 7 positions agree with TRBD1. In DNA form, the CDR3 reads TGCAGCGTGGGGACACAGGGGACTGAAGCTTTCTTT. Its protein is CSVGTQGTEAFF.